A selection of T cell receptor beta chains follows, all from one sample in a study of T cells in Graves' hyperthyroidism and ophthalmopathy. TCRdb ran MiXCR on the multiplex PCR reads and lists one entry per CDR3 protein. The data contain fewer than 110,000 distinct CDR3 sequences, 47% of them singletons. The sequenced sample was blood. The receptors derive from a man aged 40-49 years with Graves' hyperthyroidism. The CDR3 runs from the conserved cysteine through the conserved F or W.

V gene,J gene,CDR3 protein
TRBV2,TRBJ2-7,CASTDSLAGVGEQYF
TRBV5-4,TRBJ2-7,CASSLANFETSDYEQYF
TRBV4-3,TRBJ2-1,CASSQDRGDNEQFF
TRBV10-1,TRBJ2-7,CASRSPGLGQYF
TRBV5-1,TRBJ1-2,CASSFRTNYGYTF
TRBV7-9,TRBJ1-2,CASSRAGARGYTF
TRBV7-9,TRBJ2-1,CASSTQAGGAYNEQFF
TRBV20-1,TRBJ1-1,CSASPPNTEAFF
TRBV29-1,TRBJ1-4,CSVVSQFNEKLFF
TRBV2,TRBJ1-1,CASSRTSTERGTEAFF
TRBV6-5,TRBJ1-2,CASRNHRGNYGYTF
TRBV20-1,TRBJ1-2,CSAGGQGASTF
TRBV29-1,TRBJ2-5,CSFRDLWGETQYF
TRBV20-1,TRBJ2-3,CSARGGGPTDTQYF
TRBV4-3,TRBJ2-7,CASSQDRYRGPDEQYF
TRBV19,TRBJ1-6,CASSPVLNSPLHF
TRBV7-8,TRBJ1-2,CASSHDREDGYTF
TRBV3-2,TRBJ2-3,CASSQGTIDTQYF
TRBV6-2/TRBV6-3,TRBJ2-1,CASSYYYNEQFF
TRBV19,TRBJ1-2,CASQRQGAGYTF
TRBV29-1,TRBJ2-1,CSVEDPQREKDNEQFF
TRBV5-1,TRBJ2-7,CASSLEVGEQYF